This TCR beta chain emerged from a study of monozygotic twins with inflammatory bowel disease. Germline-derived CDR1 and CDR2 are DFQATT and SNEGSKA (reference sequence). The CDR3 has 16 residues. TCRdb re-called the 5' RACE reads; one entry per CDR3 protein, DNA not given. This listing includes roughly 120,000 distinct CDR3 sequences. Sequenced sample: blood. The sequence derives from a human donor with ulcerative colitis or Crohn's disease, or a healthy co-twin of an affected twin (not recorded which). The chain has TRBV20-1 and TRBJ1-6. The CDR3 protein is CSARDPASSYNSPLHF.